A single sample is the source of the 16 T cell receptor beta chains below, sequenced in a study of blood T cell repertoires in COVID-19. The repertoire was sequenced with immunoSEQ multiplex PCR; TCRdb's copy has only in-frame clones and lacks some. The sample has around 15,000 clones, around 91% seen once; the top ten hold around 4.7%. Sequencing used peripheral blood. The receptors shown here come from a man aged 60 to 75 with active COVID-19.

This rearrangement joins TRBV27 to TRBJ2-7, with D perhaps matching TRBD1 (5 bases). The CDR3 loop spans 15 amino acids. CDR1 is MNHEY, CDR2 SMNVEV, per germline (reference sequence). Trimming pared 3 bases from V and 2 bases from J, leaving 14 bases between. DNA for the CDR3: TGTGCCAGCAGTTTGAAGACAGCTCTCCCCTACGAGCAGTACTTC. It specifies CASSLKTALPYEQYF.

This clone was observed a few times. The chain is built from TRBV7-9 and TRBJ2-3, with TRBD2 identical over 10 bases. CDR3 size: 16 residues. V lost 0 bases to trimming and J lost 5 bases; unmatched junction nucleotides: 5. In germline, CDR1 is SEHNR, CDR2 FQNEAQ (reference sequence). CDR3 DNA sequence: TGTGCCAGCAGCTTAGCCCGAGCTAGCGGGGGAGATACGCAGTATTTT. Its translation is CASSLARASGGDTQYF. The full variable domain, rest sourced from reference TRBV7-9 and TRBJ2-3, is DTGVSQNPRHKITKRGQNVTFRCDPISEHNRLYWYRQTLGQGPEFLTYFQNEAQLEKSRLLSDRFSAERPKGSFSTLEIQRTEQGDSAMYLCASSLARASGGDTQYFGPGTRLTVL.

The genes are TRBV7-9 and TRBJ1-2, with 9 bases lining up with TRBD1. Germline V gene lookup returns CDR1 SEHNR and CDR2 FQNEAQ (reference sequence). The CDR3 is 14 amino acids. V dropped 5 bases and J dropped 6; count of bases not matched to a gene: 7. The CDR3 coding sequence is TGTGCCAGCAGCGCCTCCGGGACAGGGCATGGCTACACCTTC. Translated, it gives CASSASGTGHGYTF.

This rearrangement joins TRBV15 to TRBJ1-1; maybe TRBD1 (5 bases). Germline CDR1 LNHNV, CDR2 YYDKDF (reference sequence). The CDR3 is made up of 14 amino acids. V was shortened by 1 base and J by 11 bases, with 17 bases between the two germline ends. The CDR3: CATSRGGNWGRAFF. The CDR3 DNA reads as TGTGCCACCAGCAGAGGAGGGAATTGGGGGAGGGCTTTCTTT.

This clone appeared once. V is TRBV27 and J is TRBJ2-5; 7 bases align to TRBD1. Trimming at V came to 5 bases and at J to 5 bases, leaving 11 bases not matched to a gene. Germline-derived CDR1 and CDR2 are MNHEY and SMNVEV (reference sequence). The CDR3 has 15 amino acids. The CDR3 region has the DNA TGTGCCAGCAGTCGGGACAGACGAGGGTCGGAGACCCAGTACTTC. This sequence encodes CASSRDRRGSETQYF.

The sample holds one count of this clone. The chain recombines TRBV7-9 with TRBJ2-3, with TRBD1 matching 7 bases. The CDR3 totals 14 residues. The germline gives CDR1 SEHNR, CDR2 FQNEAQ (reference sequence). Trimming cost V 6 bases and J 1 base; bases outside gene matches: 4. The CDR3 coding sequence is TGTGCCAGCAGTTCGGGACAGCGCACAGATACGCAGTATTTT. This gives the protein CASSSGQRTDTQYF.

This chain connects TRBV10-3 to TRBJ2-2; tentatively, D is TRBD1 (5 bases). Trimming stripped 3 bases from V and 7 bases from J, with 18 bases between. Germline assignment: CDR1 ENHRY and CDR2 SYGVKD. The CDR3 sequence is 16 residues long. The CDR3, as DNA: TGTGCCATCAGTGATGGGTCAGGGAAGCTAAGCGGGGAGCTGTTTTTT. It specifies CAISDGSGKLSGELFF.

CDR3 sequence (DNA): TGTGCCAGCAGCCAAAGGGCCTCGGGGTTTGGCAATCAGCCCCAGCATTTT. This codes for CASSQRASGFGNQPQHF. The chain uses TRBV3-1 (or the pseudogene TRBV3-2) and TRBJ1-5, with D unresolved. Germline CDR1 and CDR2: LGHDT and YNNKEL (reference sequence). V was cut by 2 bases and J by 2 bases, with 16 bases left in between. This CDR3 spans 17 amino acids.

This rearrangement joins TRBV10-3 to TRBJ2-2; D is uncertain. The V and J ends lost 7 bases and 9 bases respectively, with 9 bases between them. The CDR3 is 11 residues long. Germline CDR1 reads ENHRY; CDR2 reads SYGVKD. In nucleotides, the CDR3 is TGTGCCATCACAGTCAACCGGGAGCTGTTTTTT. Its protein is CAITVNRELFF.

The gene calls are TRBV7-9 and TRBJ2-7; TRBD2 matches 9 bases. The CDR3 totals 14 residues. Germline CDR1 reads SEHNR; CDR2 reads FQNEAQ (reference sequence). Germline trimming cut 5 bases from V and 2 bases from J; bases unmatched to any gene: 4. In DNA form, the CDR3 reads TGTGCCAGCAGCGAAGCGGGGGGCCCCTACGAGCAGTACTTC. Its protein is CASSEAGGPYEQYF.

V and J are TRBV6-6 and TRBJ2-3; the match to TRBD2 covers 12 bases. Germline-derived CDR1 and CDR2 are MNHNY and SVGAGI (reference sequence). The CDR3 covers 19 residues. Trimming at V came to 6 bases and at J to 3 bases, leaving 16 bases not matched to a gene. The DNA for the CDR3 is TGTGCCAGCAGCCGAACCCTCACTAGCGGGGGGCCCGGGACAGATACGCAGTATTTT. Amino acids: CASSRTLTSGGPGTDTQYF.

This chain connects TRBV7-9 to TRBJ2-2; D gene uncertain. Trimming cost V 2 bases and J 7 bases, with 11 bases left between them. This CDR3 comprises 14 residues. Germline CDR1 and CDR2: SEHNR and FQNEAQ (reference sequence). The DNA for the CDR3 is TGTGCCAGCAGCTTACTCAACGGCGGCGGGGAGCTGTTTTTT. Translated, it gives CASSLLNGGGELFF.

J is TRBJ2-1 and V is TRBV27; perhaps TRBD1 as D (5 bases). Trimming stripped 0 bases from V and 6 bases from J, with 6 bases between. Germline V lookup: CDR1 MNHEY, CDR2 SMNVEV (reference sequence). The CDR3 extends over 13 amino acids. In nucleotides, the CDR3 is TGTGCCAGCAGTTTATCCCAGGGCAATGAGCAGTTCTTC. Translation: CASSLSQGNEQFF.

V gene TRBV7-6 combines with J gene TRBJ2-1, with D tentatively TRBD2 (6 bases). Trimming cost V 5 bases and J 5 bases, with 16 bases left between them. The CDR3 contains 15 residues. Germline values: CDR1 SGHVS, CDR2 FNYEAQ. In DNA form, the CDR3 reads TGTGCCAGCAGCCGCCCACTTCCGGGGGACAATGAGCAGTTCTTC. Amino acid sequence: CASSRPLPGDNEQFF.

V and J are TRBV28 and TRBJ1-3; no clear D gene. The CDR3 contains 13 residues. Germline V gives CDR1 MDHEN, CDR2 SYDVKM. V was cut by 1 base and J by 6 bases, with 7 bases left in between. CDR3 loop: CASSLFRENTIYF. CDR3 coding DNA: TGTGCCAGCAGTTTATTTCGCGAAAACACCATATATTTT. Full variable domain (outside the CDR3, taken from reference TRBV28 and TRBJ1-3): DVKVTQSSRYLVKRTGEKVFLECVQDMDHENMFWYRQDPGLGLRLIYFSYDVKMKEKGDIPEGYSVSREKKERFSLILESASTNQTSMYLCASSLFRENTIYFGEGSWLTVV.

CDR3 DNA sequence: TGTGCCAGAAGCTTTTCAATCCACGCGGACGGGAGCTCCTATAATTCACCCCTCCACTTT. This gives the protein CARSFSIHADGSSYNSPLHF. The chain combines TRBV7-5 with TRBJ1-6. TRBV7-5 counts as a pseudogene. The length of the CDR3 is 20 residues.